What follows are 11 T cell receptor beta chains derived from one specimen sequenced in a study of CD8 T cells in Susac syndrome. A quantity of about 0.5 to 1 ug RNA underwent reverse transcription using random hexamers. TCRdb called the immunoSEQ multiplex PCR reads again in MiXCR, with one record for every CDR3 protein. The table has some 150,000 distinct CDR3 sequences, about 95% seen once; the top ten hold 0.15% to 0.2%. The sequenced sample consisted of CD4+ T cells from PBMCs. The receptors were gathered from a human donor with Susac syndrome.

This sequence joins TRBV20-1 and TRBJ2-3; D call uncertain. The CDR3 has 14 amino acids. Trimming cost V 3 bases and J 3 bases, with 13 bases left between them. CDR1 and CDR2 from the germline V gene are DFQATT and SNEGSKA (reference sequence). In DNA, the CDR3 is TGCAGTGCTAGTGGAGTAGGGTCGACAGATACGCAGTATTTT. Translation gives CSASGVGSTDTQYF.

This chain uses TRBV7-9 with TRBJ2-5; TRBD1 agrees at 7 bases. V gave up 3 bases and J gave up 5 bases; unmatched junction bases: 6. CDR3 length: 14 amino acids. The germline V gene has CDR1 SEHNR and CDR2 FQNEAQ (reference sequence). The CDR3 DNA reads TGTGCCAGCAGCTTTTTTGACAGGGAGGAGACCCAGTACTTC. Amino acid sequence: CASSFFDREETQYF.

This chain uses TRBV5-4 with TRBJ2-6; D unclear. The ends were cut back, 2 bases at V and 0 bases at J, with 12 bases in the middle. The CDR3 extends over 17 amino acids. The germline CDR1 and CDR2 sequences are SGHNT and YYREEE (reference sequence). The CDR3: CASSFWGRISGANVLTF. The CDR3 DNA is TGTGCCAGCAGCTTCTGGGGTAGGATCTCTGGGGCCAACGTCCTGACTTTC.

This clonotype appeared once. The chain is built from TRBV12-3 or TRBV12-4 and TRBJ1-5; D uncertain. CDR3 size: 14 residues. V dropped 2 bases and J dropped 0 bases, with 5 bases sitting between them. CDR3 sequence: CASSLSLSNQPQHF. The CDR3 DNA reads as TGTGCCAGCAGTTTAAGTCTTAGCAATCAGCCCCAGCATTTT.

V gene TRBV20-1 combines with J gene TRBJ1-2; tentatively, D is TRBD1 (5 bases). Trimming pared 6 bases from V and 8 bases from J, leaving 16 bases between. CDR1 and CDR2 from the germline V gene are DFQATT and SNEGSKA (reference sequence). The CDR3 is 12 residues long. CDR3 nucleotide sequence: TGCAGTGCCCCCCTCACAGGTCGGGGCTACACCTTC. Encoded protein: CSAPLTGRGYTF.

This chain connects TRBV27 to TRBJ1-2; 9 positions match TRBD1. Germline CDR1 MNHEY, CDR2 SMNVEV (reference sequence). V dropped 5 bases and J dropped 0; count of bases not matched to a gene: 16. The CDR3 spans 19 residues. For the CDR3, the DNA is TGTGCCAGCAGTGTAACAGGGGGCGCGGGGAAGACGGCTAACTATGGCTACACCTTC. Translating gives CASSVTGGAGKTANYGYTF.

The chain is built from TRBV14 and TRBJ1-2, with D perhaps TRBD1 (6 bases). CDR1 is SGHDN, CDR2 FVKESK, per germline. The CDR3 loop spans 14 amino acids. V lost 1 base, J lost 3 bases, and 9 bases lay in between. The CDR3 here is CASSQGGQHYGYTF. The CDR3 coding sequence is TGTGCCAGCAGCCAAGGCGGACAGCACTATGGCTACACCTTC.

The rearrangement links TRBV12-3 or TRBV12-4 to TRBJ1-1; D is undetermined. The germline V and J ends were trimmed by 5 bases and 1 base, with 14 bases remaining between them. The CDR3 consists of 15 residues. CDR3 nucleotides: TGTGCCAGCAGTACCCGGCCTCAACAGAACACTGAAGCTTTCTTT. Protein product: CASSTRPQQNTEAFF.

The rearrangement joins TRBV29-1 to TRBJ2-4; D unclear. From germline, CDR1 is SQVTM and CDR2 ANQGSEA. The length of the CDR3 is 12 residues. The V end was cut by 1 base, the J end by 6 bases, with 7 bases between. The CDR3 region is CSVEVGRNIQYF. The CDR3 coding sequence is TGCAGCGTTGAAGTCGGCAGAAACATTCAGTACTTC.

The chain links TRBV4-1 to TRBJ1-4, with 7 bases that match TRBD1. The CDR3 is 15 residues long. J gave up 6 bases and V 5 bases, and 9 bases lay outside the gene matches. CDR1 MGHRA and CDR2 YSYEKL come from the germline V gene. In DNA form, the CDR3 reads TGCGCCAGCAGCATCCGACAGGGAGGAGATGAAAAACTGTTTTTT. It specifies CASSIRQGGDEKLFF.

The chain uses TRBV3-1 and TRBJ1-5; the D gene is possibly TRBD1 (6 bases). CDR1 and CDR2 from the germline V gene are LGHDT and YNNKEL (reference sequence). The CDR3 is made up of 16 amino acids. V dropped 0 bases and J dropped 3 bases, with 12 bases sitting between them. CDR3 coding DNA: TGTGCCAGCAGCCAAGAGCCACAGGGTGACAATCAGCCCCAGCATTTT. The encoded protein is CASSQEPQGDNQPQHF.